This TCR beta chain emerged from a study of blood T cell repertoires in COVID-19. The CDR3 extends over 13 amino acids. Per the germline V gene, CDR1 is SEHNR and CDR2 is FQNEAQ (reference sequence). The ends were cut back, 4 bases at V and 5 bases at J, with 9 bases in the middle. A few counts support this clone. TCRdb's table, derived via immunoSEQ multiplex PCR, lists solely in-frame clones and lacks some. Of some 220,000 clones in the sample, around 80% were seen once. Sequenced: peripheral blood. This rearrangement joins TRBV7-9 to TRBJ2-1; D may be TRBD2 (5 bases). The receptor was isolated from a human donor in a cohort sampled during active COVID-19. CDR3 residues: CASSSDWNNEQFF. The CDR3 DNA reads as TGTGCCAGCAGCTCGGACTGGAACAATGAGCAGTTCTTC.